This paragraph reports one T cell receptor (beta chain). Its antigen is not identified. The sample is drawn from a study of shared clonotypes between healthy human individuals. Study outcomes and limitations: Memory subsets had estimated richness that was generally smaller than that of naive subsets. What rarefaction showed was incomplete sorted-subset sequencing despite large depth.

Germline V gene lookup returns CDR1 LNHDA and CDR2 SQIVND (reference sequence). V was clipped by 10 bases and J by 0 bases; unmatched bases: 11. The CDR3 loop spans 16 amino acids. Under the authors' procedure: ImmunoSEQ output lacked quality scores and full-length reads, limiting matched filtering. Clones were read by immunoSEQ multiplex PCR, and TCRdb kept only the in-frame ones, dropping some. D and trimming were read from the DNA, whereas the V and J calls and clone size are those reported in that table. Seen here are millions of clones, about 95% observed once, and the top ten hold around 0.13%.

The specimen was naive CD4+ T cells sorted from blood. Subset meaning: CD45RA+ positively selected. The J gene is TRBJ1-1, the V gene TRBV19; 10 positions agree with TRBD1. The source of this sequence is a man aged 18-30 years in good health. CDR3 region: CATIDRGRRLNTEAFF. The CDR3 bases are TGTGCCACTATCGACAGGGGGCGGAGGTTGAACACTGAAGCTTTCTTT. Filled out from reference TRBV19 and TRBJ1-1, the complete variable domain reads DGGITQSPKYLFRKEGQNVTLSCEQNLNHDAMYWYRQDPGQGLRLIYYSQIVNDFQKGDIAEGYSVSREKKESFPLTVTSAQKNPTAFYLCATIDRGRRLNTEAFFGQGTRLTVV.